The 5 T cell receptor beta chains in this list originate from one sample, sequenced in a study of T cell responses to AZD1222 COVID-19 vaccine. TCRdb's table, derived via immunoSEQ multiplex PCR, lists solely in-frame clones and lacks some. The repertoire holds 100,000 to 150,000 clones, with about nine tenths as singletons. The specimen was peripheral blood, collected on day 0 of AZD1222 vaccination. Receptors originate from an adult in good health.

The CDR3 DNA reads as TGTGCCAGCAGCAAATACAGGGGAGCAAACTATGGCTACACCTTC. Translated, it gives CASSKYRGANYGYTF. The chain employs TRBV7-2 and TRBJ1-2, with TRBD1 identical over 7 bases. Germline loops: CDR1 SGHTA, CDR2 FQGNSA. After removal of 5 bases from V and 2 bases from J, the junction contained 8 bases not matched to a gene. The CDR3 has 15 residues.

CDR3 bases: TGCGCCAGCAGCCGATTGGCGACTAGCGGGGGAGAAGAGACCCAGTACTTC. It yields the protein CASSRLATSGGEETQYF. The chain couples TRBV5-1 to TRBJ2-5, with 12 bases fitting TRBD2. The CDR3 has 17 residues. Germline values: CDR1 SGHRS, CDR2 YFSETQ. The ends lost 4 bases at V and 3 bases at J; junction bases unmatched: 10.

The CDR3 spells CASSYSAVAETQYF. The DNA of the CDR3 is TGTGCCAGCAGTTATAGCGCCGTTGCGGAGACCCAGTACTTC. The chain is built from TRBV6-2 or TRBV6-3 and TRBJ2-5; weak D call: TRBD2 (5 bases). V lost 3 bases and J 5 bases, leaving 13 bases between the germline ends. The germline V gene has CDR1 MNHEY and CDR2 SVGEGT. This CDR3 comprises 14 residues.

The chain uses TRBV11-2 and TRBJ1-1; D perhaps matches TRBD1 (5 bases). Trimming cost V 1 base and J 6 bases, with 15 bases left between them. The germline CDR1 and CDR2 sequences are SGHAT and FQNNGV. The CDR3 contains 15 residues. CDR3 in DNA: TGTGCCAGCAGCTTAGTGTCGGGTCGGGGCCCTGAAGCTTTCTTT. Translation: CASSLVSGRGPEAFF.

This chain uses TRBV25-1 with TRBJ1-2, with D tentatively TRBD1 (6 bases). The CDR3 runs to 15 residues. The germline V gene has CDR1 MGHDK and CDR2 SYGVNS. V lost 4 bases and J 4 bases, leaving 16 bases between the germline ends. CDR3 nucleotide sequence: TGTGCCAGCAGTGGGGGACACCACACGGGCTATGGCTACACCTTC. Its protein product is CASSGGHHTGYGYTF.